The 7 T cell receptor beta chains reported below all come from one sample, sequenced in a study of technical replicates of blood from four donors. Sequenced by immunoSEQ multiplex PCR; TCRdb stores in-frame clones only, minus some. The sample has about 56,000 clones, more than 90% seen once. Sequencing used PBMCs. These receptors originate from a human donor in good health. Some clones in this sample may be carry-over from other donors' samples.

The chain combines TRBV4-3 with TRBJ2-7, with D possibly being TRBD1 (5 bases). V lost 0 bases and J 6 bases, leaving 12 bases between the germline ends. This CDR3 region has 14 residues. CDR1 LGHNA and CDR2 YSLEER come from the germline V gene. CDR3 DNA sequence: TGCGCCAGCAGCCAAGAACGTGGGGCTGTCGAGCAGTACTTC. This codes for CASSQERGAVEQYF.

The rearrangement uses TRBV4-1 and TRBJ2-2; 12 bases align to TRBD1. Trimming removed 2 bases from V and 5 bases from J; junction bases left unmatched: 6. Germline CDR1 and CDR2: MGHRA and YSYEKL. This CDR3 comprises 17 residues. The CDR3 is CASSQMGQGARTGELFF. In DNA form, the CDR3 reads TGCGCCAGCAGCCAAATGGGACAGGGGGCCCGAACCGGGGAGCTGTTTTTT.

V and J are TRBV6-6 and TRBJ2-7; no firm D call. Trimming removed 4 bases at V and 3 bases at J, with 10 bases between. Germline CDR1 reads MNHNY; CDR2 reads SVGAGI (reference sequence). This CDR3 contains 13 residues. The DNA of the CDR3 is TGTGCCAGCAGTTCGCCGGGTAGCTACGAGCAGTACTTC. Translating it yields CASSSPGSYEQYF.

The chain couples TRBV1 to TRBJ2-4; the D call of TRBD2 is as the table states it, not checked on the DNA. TRBV1 is given as a pseudogene. The CDR3 sequence is 19 residues long. The CDR3, as DNA: TGCACCAGCAGCCCATTTGAAAAGACTAGCGGGGTATCCGAAAACATTCAGTACTTC. Translating it yields CTSSPFEKTSGVSENIQYF.

The CDR3 DNA is TGTGCCAGCGAGACAGGGAACACTGAAGCTTTCTTT. It translates to CASETGNTEAFF. J is TRBJ1-1 and V is TRBV6-1; D perhaps matches TRBD1 (6 bases). Trimming took off 8 bases at V and 1 base at J, with 8 bases between the two ends. Germline CDR1 reads MNHNS; CDR2 reads SASEGT. The CDR3 is 12 residues long.

The chain combines TRBV29-1 with TRBJ2-5, with 9 bases identical to TRBD1. The CDR3 extends over 13 amino acids. CDR1 is SQVTM, CDR2 ANQGSEA, per germline. Losses at the gene ends were 6 bases for V and 5 bases for J; bases not matched to a gene: 7. The CDR3 sequence is CSVTTGGRETQYF. The CDR3 DNA is TGCAGCGTAACAACAGGGGGCCGGGAGACCCAGTACTTC.

The chain links TRBV10-1 to TRBJ2-1; TRBD2 aligns across 9 bases. The V gene's germline CDR1 is WNHNN and CDR2 SYGVQD (reference sequence). The CDR3 runs 18 residues. Trimming at V came to 0 bases and at J to 8 bases, leaving 14 bases not matched to a gene. This CDR3 reads CASSESTQVGGGAHEQFF. In DNA form, the CDR3 reads TGCGCCAGCAGTGAGTCCACTCAGGTCGGCGGGGGGGCCCATGAGCAGTTCTTC.